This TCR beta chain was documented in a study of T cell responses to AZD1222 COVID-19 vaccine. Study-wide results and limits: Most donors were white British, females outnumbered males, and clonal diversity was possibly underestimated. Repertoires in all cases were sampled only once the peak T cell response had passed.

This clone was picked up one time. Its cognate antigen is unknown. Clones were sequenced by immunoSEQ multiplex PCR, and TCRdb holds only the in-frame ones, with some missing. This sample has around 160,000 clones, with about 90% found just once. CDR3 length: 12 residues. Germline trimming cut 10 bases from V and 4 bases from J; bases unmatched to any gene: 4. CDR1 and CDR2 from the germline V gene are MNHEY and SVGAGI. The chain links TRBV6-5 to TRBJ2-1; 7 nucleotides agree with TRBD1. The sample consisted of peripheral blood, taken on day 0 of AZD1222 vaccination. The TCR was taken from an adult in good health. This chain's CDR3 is CATGQKYNEQFF. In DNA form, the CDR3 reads TGTGCCACGGGACAGAAATACAATGAGCAGTTCTTC.